These 5 T cell receptor beta chains were all obtained from the same sample, sequenced in a study of blood T cell repertoires in COVID-19 (TCRdb year 2020). The library came from the immunoSEQ multiplex PCR assay. As stored in TCRdb, this immuneACCESS dataset retains in-frame rearrangements with V and J assigned. A fraction of the clones does not appear; measured against another copy, unresolved V genes explain less than half of the discrepancy, and the remainder lacks a known reason. This sample is represented by about 260,000 clones; around nine tenths of them were singletons. The ten largest clonotypes hold 5.2% of the sample. Sequencing was carried out using peripheral blood. Receptors originate from an older woman with COVID-19, enrolled during active disease.

The chain is built from TRBV19 and TRBJ2-5, with D maybe TRBD1 (6 bases). Between the trimmed V and J ends, which lost 1 base and 6 bases, there was a span of 15 bases. CDR1 is LNHDA, CDR2 SQIVND, per germline (reference sequence). The CDR3 extends over 15 amino acids. As DNA, the CDR3 is TGTGCCAGTAGTATAGGGGGGACAATCGAGAAGACCCAGTACTTC. Protein sequence: CASSIGGTIEKTQYF.

This sequence joins TRBV5-1 and TRBJ2-5; D is unresolved. Germline CDR1 is SGHRS and CDR2 is YFSETQ. The CDR3 totals 14 residues. Trimming removed 0 bases at V and 5 bases at J, with 11 bases between. CDR3 residues: CASSLAPARETQYF. CDR3 nucleotides: TGCGCCAGCAGCTTGGCCCCCGCGAGGGAGACCCAGTACTTC.

The V call is TRBV5-8, the J call TRBJ2-7, with a weak D call TRBD2 (5 bases). Trimming shortened V by 2 bases and J by 5 bases, and 11 bases separated the two germline ends. This CDR3 region has 13 residues. Germline V gene lookup returns CDR1 SGHTS and CDR2 YDEGEE. The CDR3 region has the DNA TGTGCCAGCAGCTTTGATAAGAGGGACGAGCAGTACTTC. Encoded protein: CASSFDKRDEQYF.

Only a few counts were recorded for this clone. This chain joins TRBV3-1 (or the pseudogene TRBV3-2) and TRBJ1-3; no definite D call. The CDR3 spans 15 residues. V gave up 5 bases and J gave up 0 bases, with 11 bases separating them. CDR1 LGHDT and CDR2 YNNKEL come from the germline V gene (reference sequence). As DNA, the CDR3 is TGTGCCAGCAGCAGCGGGAGGATCTCTGGAAACACCATATATTTT. Amino acids: CASSSGRISGNTIYF.

V usage is TRBV27 and J usage is TRBJ1-1; maybe TRBD1 (6 bases). V was pared by 6 bases and J by 0 bases, with 11 bases between. Germline loops: CDR1 MNHEY, CDR2 SMNVEV (reference sequence). CDR3 size: 14 residues. CDR3 in DNA: TGTGCCAGCAGGCCGGACAGATTGAACACTGAAGCTTTCTTT. Encoded protein: CASRPDRLNTEAFF.